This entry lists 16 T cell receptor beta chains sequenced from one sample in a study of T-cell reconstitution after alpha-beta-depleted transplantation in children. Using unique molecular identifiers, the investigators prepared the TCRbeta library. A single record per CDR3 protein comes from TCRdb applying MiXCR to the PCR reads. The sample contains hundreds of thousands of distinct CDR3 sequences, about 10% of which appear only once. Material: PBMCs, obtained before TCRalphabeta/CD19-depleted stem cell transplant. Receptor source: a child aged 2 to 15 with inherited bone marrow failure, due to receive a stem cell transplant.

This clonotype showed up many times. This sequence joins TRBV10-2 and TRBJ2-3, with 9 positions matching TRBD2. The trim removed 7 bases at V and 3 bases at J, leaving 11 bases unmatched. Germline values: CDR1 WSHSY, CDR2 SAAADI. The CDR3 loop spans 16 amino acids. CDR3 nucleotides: TGCGCCAGCACCTCACCAGGGCTAGCGGGAACAGATACGCAGTATTTT. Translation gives CASTSPGLAGTDTQYF.

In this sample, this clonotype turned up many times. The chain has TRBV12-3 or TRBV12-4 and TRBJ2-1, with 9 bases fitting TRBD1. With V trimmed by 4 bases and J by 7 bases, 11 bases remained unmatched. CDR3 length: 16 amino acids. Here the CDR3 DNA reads TGTGCCAGCAGTTCCCCGGGACAGGGAACGGGGAATGAGCAGTTCTTC. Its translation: CASSSPGQGTGNEQFF.

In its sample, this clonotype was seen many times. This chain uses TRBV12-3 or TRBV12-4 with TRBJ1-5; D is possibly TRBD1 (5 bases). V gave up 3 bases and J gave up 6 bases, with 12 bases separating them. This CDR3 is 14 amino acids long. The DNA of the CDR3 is TGTGCCAGCAGTTTTCGGCGGGGCTCTCAGCCCCAGCATTTT. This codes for CASSFRRGSQPQHF.

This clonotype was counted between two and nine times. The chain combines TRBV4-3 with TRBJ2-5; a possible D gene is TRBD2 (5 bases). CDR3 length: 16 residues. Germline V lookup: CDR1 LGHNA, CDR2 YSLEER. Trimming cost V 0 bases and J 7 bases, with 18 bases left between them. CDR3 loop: CASSQDQFEGSGTQYF. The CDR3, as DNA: TGCGCCAGCAGCCAAGATCAGTTTGAGGGCTCAGGGACCCAGTACTTC.

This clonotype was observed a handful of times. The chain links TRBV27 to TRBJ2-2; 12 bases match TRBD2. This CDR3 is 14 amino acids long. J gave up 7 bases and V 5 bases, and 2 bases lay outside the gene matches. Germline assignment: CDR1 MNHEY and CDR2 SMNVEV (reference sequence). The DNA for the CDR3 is TGTGCCAGCAGTACGGGACTAGCGGGCGGGGAGCTGTTTTTT. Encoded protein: CASSTGLAGGELFF.

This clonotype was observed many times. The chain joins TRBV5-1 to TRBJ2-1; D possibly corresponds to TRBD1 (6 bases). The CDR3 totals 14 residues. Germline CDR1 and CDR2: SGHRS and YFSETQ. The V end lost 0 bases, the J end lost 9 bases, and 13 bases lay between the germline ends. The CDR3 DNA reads TGCGCCAGCAGCTTGGAAGGCCTAGGGGGTGAGCAGTTCTTC. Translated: CASSLEGLGGEQFF. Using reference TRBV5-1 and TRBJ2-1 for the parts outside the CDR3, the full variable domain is KAGVTQTPRYLIKTRGQQVTLSCSPISGHRSVSWYQQTPGQGLQFLFEYFSETQRNKGNFPGRFSGRQFSNSRSEMNVSTLELGDSALYLCASSLEGLGGEQFFGPGTRLTVL.

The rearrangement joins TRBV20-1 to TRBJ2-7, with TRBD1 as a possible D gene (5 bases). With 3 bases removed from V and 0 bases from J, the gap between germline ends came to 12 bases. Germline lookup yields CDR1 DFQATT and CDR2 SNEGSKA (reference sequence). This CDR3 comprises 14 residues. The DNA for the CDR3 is TGCAGTGCTAGTGGGGCCTTTAGCTCCTACGAGCAGTACTTC. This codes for CSASGAFSSYEQYF.

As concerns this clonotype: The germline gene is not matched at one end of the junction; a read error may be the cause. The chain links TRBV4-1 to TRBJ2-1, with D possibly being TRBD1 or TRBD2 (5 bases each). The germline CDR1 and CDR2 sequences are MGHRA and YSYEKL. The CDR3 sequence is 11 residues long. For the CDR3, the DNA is TGCGCCAGCAGCCAGGTATCGGGGCTGGTCTTC. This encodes CASSQVSGLVF.

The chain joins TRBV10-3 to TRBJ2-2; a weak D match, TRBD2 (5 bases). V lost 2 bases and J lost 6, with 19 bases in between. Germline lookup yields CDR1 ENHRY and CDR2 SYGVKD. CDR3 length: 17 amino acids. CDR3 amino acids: CAISESRDLLVPGELFF. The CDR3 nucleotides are TGTGCCATCAGTGAGAGCCGCGATCTACTAGTCCCCGGGGAGCTGTTTTTT.

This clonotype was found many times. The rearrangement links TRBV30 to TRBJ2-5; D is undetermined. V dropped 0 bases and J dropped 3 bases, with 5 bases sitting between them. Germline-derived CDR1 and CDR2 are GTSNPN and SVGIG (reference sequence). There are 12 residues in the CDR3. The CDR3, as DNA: TGTGCCTGGAGTGTTATGAAAGAGACCCAGTACTTC. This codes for CAWSVMKETQYF.

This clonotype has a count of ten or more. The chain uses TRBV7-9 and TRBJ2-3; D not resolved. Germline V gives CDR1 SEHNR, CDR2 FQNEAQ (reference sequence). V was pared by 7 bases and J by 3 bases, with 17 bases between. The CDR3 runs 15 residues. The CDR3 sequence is CASTPKPMATDTQYF. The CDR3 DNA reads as TGTGCCAGCACCCCGAAACCGATGGCTACAGATACGCAGTATTTT.

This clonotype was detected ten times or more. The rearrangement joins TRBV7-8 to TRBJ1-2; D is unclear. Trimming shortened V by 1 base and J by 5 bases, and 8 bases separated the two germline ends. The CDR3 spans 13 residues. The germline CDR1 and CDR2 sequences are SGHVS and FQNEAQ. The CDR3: CASSLESGYGYTF. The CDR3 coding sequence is TGTGCCAGCAGCTTAGAATCGGGATATGGCTACACCTTC. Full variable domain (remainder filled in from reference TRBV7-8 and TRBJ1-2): GAGVSQSPRYKVAKRGQDVALRCDPISGHVSLFWYQQALGQGPEFLTYFQNEAQLDKSGLPSDRFFAERPEGSVSTLKIQRTQQEDSAVYLCASSLESGYGYTFGSGTRLTVV.

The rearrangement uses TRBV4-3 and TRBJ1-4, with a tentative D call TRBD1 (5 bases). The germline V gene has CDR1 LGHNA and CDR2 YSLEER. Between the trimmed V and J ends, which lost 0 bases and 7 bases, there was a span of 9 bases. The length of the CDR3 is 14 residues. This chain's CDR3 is CASSQEGEPEKLFF. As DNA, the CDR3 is TGCGCCAGCAGCCAAGAAGGGGAACCTGAAAAACTGTTTTTT.

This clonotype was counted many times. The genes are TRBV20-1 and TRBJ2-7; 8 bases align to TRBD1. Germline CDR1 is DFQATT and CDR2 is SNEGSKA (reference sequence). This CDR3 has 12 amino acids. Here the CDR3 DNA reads TGCAGCCTCTTCGGACAGGGATACGAGCAGTACTTC. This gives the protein CSLFGQGYEQYF.

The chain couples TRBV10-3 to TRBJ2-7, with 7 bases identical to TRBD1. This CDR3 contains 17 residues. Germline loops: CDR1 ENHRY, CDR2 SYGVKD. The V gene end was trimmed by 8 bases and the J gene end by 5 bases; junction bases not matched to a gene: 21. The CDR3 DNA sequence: TGTGCCATCCCCAGGGGGATCTATCGGGAAGACGGCGACGAGCAGTACTTC. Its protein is CAIPRGIYREDGDEQYF.

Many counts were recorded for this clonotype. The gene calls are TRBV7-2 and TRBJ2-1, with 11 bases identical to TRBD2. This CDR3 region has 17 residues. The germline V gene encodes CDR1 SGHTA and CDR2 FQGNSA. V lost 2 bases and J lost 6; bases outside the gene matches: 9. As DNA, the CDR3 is TGTGCCAGCAGCTTAAGGGGCGGACTAGCGGGTGGCAATGAGCAGTTCTTC. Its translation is CASSLRGGLAGGNEQFF. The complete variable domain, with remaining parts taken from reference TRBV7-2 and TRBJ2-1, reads GAGVSQSPSNKVTEKGKDVELRCDPISGHTALYWYRQSLGQGLEFLIYFQGNSAPDKSGLPSDRFSAERTGGSVSTLTIQRTQQEDSAVYLCASSLRGGLAGGNEQFFGPGTRLTVL.